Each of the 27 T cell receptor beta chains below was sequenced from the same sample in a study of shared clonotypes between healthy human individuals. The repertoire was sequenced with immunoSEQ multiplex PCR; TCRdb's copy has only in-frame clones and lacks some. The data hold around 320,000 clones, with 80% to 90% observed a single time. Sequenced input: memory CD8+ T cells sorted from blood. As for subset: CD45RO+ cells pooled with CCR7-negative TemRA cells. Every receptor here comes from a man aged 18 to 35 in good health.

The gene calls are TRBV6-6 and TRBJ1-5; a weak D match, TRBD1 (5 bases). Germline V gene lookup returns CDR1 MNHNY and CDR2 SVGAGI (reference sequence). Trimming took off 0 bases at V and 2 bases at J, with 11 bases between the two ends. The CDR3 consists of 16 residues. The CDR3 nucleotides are TGTGCCAGCAGTTACTCTCCGGACACGGGCAATCAGCCCCAGCATTTT. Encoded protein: CASSYSPDTGNQPQHF.

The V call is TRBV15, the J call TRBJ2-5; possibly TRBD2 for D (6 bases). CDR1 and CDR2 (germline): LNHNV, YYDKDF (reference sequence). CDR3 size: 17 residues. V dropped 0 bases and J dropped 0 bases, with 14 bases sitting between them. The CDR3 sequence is CATSREVVAADQETQYF. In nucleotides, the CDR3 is TGTGCCACCAGCAGAGAAGTGGTAGCGGCAGACCAAGAGACCCAGTACTTC. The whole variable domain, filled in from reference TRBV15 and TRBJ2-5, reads DAMVIQNPRYQVTQFGKPVTLSCSQTLNHNVMYWYQQKSSQAPKLLFHYYDKDFNNEADTPDNFQSRRPNTSFCFLDIRSPGLGDTAMYLCATSREVVAADQETQYFGPGTRLLVL.

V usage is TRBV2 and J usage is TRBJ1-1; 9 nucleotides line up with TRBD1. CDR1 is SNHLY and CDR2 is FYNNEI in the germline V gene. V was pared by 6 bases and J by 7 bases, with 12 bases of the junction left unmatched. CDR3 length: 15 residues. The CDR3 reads CASSSPGQGKYEAFF. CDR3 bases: TGTGCCAGCAGCAGCCCGGGACAGGGAAAATATGAAGCTTTCTTT.

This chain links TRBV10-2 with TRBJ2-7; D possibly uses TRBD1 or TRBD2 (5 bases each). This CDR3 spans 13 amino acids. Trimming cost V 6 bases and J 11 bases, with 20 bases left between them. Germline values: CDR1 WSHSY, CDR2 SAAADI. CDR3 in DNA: TGCGCCAGCAGAGAGCCGAACACAGGAGGAAAGTACTTC. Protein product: CASREPNTGGKYF.

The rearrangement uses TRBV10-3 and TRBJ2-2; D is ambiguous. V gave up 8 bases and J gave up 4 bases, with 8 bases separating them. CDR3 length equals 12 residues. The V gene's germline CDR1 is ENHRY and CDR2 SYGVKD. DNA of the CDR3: TGTGCCATCCGCCGAGTCACCGGGGAGCTGTTTTTT. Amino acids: CAIRRVTGELFF.

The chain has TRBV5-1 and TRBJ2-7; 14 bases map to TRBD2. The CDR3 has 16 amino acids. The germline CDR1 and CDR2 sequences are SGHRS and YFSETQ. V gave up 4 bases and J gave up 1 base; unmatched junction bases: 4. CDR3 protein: CASSPGLAGESYEQYF. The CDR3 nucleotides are TGCGCCAGCAGCCCGGGACTAGCGGGGGAGTCCTACGAGCAGTACTTC.

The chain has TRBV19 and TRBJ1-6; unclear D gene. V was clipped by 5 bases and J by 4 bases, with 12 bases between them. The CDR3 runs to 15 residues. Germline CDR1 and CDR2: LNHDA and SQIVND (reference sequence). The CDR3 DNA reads TGTGCCAGTAGTTTTGGTACGAAGTATAATTCACCCCTCCACTTT. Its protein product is CASSFGTKYNSPLHF.

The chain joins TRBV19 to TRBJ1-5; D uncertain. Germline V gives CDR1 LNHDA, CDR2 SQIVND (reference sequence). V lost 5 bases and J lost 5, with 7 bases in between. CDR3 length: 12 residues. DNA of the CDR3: TGTGCCAGTAGTCTCGGCTATCAGCCCCAGCATTTT. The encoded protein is CASSLGYQPQHF.

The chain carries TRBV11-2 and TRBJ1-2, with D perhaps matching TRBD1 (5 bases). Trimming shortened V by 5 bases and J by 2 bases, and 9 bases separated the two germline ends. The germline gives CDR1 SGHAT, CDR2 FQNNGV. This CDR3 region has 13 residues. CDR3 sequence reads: CASSEGPNYGYTF. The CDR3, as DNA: TGTGCCAGCAGCGAGGGACCGAACTATGGCTACACCTTC.

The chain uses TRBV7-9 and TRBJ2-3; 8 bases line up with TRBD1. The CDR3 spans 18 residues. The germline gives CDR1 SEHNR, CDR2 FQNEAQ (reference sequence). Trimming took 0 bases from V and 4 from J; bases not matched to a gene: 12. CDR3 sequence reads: CASSLAPFPGGGADTQYF. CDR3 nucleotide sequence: TGTGCCAGCAGCTTAGCCCCGTTTCCAGGGGGCGGTGCAGATACGCAGTATTTT.

In DNA form, the CDR3 reads TGTGCCAGCAGCCCCGGACACAGATATAATTCACCCCTCCACTTT. This codes for CASSPGHRYNSPLHF. The chain combines TRBV28 with TRBJ1-6; the D gene is possibly TRBD1 (5 bases). V was clipped by 6 bases and J by 4 bases, with 13 bases between them. CDR3 size: 15 residues. CDR1 and CDR2 (germline): MDHEN, SYDVKM.

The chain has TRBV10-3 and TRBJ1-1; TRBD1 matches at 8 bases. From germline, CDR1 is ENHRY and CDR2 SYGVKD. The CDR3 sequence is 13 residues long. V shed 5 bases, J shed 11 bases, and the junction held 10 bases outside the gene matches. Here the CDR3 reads CAISIQGELEAFF. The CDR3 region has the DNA TGTGCCATCAGTATACAGGGGGAACTTGAGGCTTTCTTT.

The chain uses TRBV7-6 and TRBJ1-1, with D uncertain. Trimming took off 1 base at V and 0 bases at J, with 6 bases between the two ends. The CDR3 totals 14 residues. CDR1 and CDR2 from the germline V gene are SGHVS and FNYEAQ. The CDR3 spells CASSLGGMNTEAFF. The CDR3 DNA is TGTGCCAGCAGCTTAGGGGGTATGAACACTGAAGCTTTCTTT.

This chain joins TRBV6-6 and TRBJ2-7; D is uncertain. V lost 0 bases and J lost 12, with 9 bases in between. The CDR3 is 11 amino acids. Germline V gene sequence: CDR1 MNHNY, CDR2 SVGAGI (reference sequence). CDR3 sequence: CASSYSRVWYF. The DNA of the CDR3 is TGTGCCAGCAGTTACTCGAGAGTGTGGTACTTC.

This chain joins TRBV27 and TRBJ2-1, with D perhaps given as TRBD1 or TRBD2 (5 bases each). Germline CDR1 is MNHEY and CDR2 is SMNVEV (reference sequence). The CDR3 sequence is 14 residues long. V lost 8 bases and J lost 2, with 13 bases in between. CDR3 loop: CASGGDGTYNEQFF. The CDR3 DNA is TGTGCCAGCGGGGGTGACGGAACCTACAATGAGCAGTTCTTC.

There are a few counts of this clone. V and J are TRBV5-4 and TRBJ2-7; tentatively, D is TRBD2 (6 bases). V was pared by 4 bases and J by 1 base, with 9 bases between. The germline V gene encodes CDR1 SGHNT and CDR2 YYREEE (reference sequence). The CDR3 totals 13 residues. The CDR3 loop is CASSPSGSYEQYF. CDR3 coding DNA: TGTGCCAGCAGCCCCAGCGGGTCCTACGAGCAGTACTTC.

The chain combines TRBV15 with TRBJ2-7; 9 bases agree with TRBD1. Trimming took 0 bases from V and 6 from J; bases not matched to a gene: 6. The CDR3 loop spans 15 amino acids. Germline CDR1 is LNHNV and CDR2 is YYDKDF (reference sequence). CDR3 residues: CATSREGQGGGEQYF. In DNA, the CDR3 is TGTGCCACCAGCAGAGAGGGACAGGGAGGAGGCGAGCAGTACTTC.

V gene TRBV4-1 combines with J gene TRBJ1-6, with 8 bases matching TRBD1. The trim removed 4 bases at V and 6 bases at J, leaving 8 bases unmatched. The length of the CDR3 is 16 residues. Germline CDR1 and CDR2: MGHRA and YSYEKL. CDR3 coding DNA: TGCGCCAGCAGCCTACTTTGGACAGGGAGTAATTCACCCCTCCACTTT. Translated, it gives CASSLLWTGSNSPLHF.

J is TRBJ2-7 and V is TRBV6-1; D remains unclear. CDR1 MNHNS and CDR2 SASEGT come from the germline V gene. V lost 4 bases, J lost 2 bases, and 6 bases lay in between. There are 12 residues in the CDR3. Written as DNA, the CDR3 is TGTGCCAGCAGTGGGGCCACCTACGAGCAGTACTTC. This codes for CASSGATYEQYF.

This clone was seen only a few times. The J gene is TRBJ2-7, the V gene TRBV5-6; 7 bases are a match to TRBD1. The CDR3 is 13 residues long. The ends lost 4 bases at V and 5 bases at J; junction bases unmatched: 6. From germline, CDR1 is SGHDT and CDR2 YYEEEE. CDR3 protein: CASSPRTGDEQYF. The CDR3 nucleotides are TGTGCCAGCAGCCCTCGTACAGGGGACGAGCAGTACTTC.

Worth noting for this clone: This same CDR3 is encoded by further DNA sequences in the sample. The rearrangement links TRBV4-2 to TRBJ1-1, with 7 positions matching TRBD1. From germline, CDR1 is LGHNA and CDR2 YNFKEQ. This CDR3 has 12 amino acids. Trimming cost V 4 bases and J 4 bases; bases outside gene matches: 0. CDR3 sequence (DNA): TGTGCCAGCAGCCCAGGGGGCACTGAAGCTTTCTTT. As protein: CASSPGGTEAFF.

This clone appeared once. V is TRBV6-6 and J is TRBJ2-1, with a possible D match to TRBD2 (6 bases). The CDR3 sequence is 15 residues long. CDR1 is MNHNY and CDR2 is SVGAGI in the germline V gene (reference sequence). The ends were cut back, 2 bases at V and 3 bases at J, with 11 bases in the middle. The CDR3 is CASSYHAGSYNEQFF. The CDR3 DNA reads TGTGCCAGCAGTTACCATGCGGGGAGCTACAATGAGCAGTTCTTC.

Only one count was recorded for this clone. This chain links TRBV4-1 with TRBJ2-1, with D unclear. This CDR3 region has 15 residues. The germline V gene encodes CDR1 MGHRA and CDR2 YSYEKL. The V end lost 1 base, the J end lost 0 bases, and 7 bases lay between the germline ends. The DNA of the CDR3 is TGCGCCAGCAGCCAAGCTAAAGGCTCCTACAATGAGCAGTTCTTC. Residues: CASSQAKGSYNEQFF.

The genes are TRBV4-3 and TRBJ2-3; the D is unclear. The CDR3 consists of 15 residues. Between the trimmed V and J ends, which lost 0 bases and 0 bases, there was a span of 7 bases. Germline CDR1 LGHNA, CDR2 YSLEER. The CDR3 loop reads CASSQDGLSTDTQYF. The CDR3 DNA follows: TGCGCCAGCAGCCAAGACGGTCTGAGCACAGATACGCAGTATTTT.

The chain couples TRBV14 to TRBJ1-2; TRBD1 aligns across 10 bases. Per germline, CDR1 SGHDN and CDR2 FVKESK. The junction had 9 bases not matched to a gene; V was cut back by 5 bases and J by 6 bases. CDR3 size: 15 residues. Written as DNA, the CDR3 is TGTGCCAGCAGCGAGTTCCGGACAGGGGGTGATGGCTACACCTTC. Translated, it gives CASSEFRTGGDGYTF.

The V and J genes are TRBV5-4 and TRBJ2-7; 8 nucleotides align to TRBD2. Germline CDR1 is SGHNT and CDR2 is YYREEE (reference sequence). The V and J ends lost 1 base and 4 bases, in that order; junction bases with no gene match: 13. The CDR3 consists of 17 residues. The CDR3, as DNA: TGTGCCAGCAGCTTGAGGGCTACTAGCGGATGGAGGTACGAGCAGTACTTC. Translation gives CASSLRATSGWRYEQYF.

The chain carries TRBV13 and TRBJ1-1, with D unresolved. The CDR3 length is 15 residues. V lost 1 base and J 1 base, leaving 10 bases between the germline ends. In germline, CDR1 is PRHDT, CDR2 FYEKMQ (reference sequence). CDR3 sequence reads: CASSLEGQPNTEAFF. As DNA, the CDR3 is TGTGCCAGCAGCTTAGAGGGTCAGCCGAACACTGAAGCTTTCTTT. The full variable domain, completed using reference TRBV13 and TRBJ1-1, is AAGVIQSPRHLIKEKRETATLKCYPIPRHDTVYWYQQGPGQDPQFLISFYEKMQSDKGSIPDRFSAQQFSDYHSELNMSSLELGDSALYFCASSLEGQPNTEAFFGQGTRLTVV.